This T cell receptor beta chain is drawn from a study of T cell changes during pregnancy in multiple sclerosis. This table comes from immunoSEQ multiplex PCR, and its TCRdb copy is limited to in-frame clones, with some not included. The table has fewer than 90,000 clones, around 93% seen once; the top ten hold under 1.3%. The V gene's germline CDR1 is LNHNV and CDR2 YYDKDF (reference sequence). V was clipped by 6 bases and J by 5 bases, with 14 bases between them. This CDR3 spans 14 amino acids. The starting material was peripheral blood, obtained in the first trimester of pregnancy. This clonotype originated in a female donor with multiple sclerosis, enrolled in a pregnancy study. The chain uses TRBV15 and TRBJ1-3; no firm D call. The CDR3 sequence: CATSYRGGRNTIYF. Written as DNA, the CDR3 is TGTGCCACCAGTTATCGGGGAGGGAGAAACACCATATATTTT.